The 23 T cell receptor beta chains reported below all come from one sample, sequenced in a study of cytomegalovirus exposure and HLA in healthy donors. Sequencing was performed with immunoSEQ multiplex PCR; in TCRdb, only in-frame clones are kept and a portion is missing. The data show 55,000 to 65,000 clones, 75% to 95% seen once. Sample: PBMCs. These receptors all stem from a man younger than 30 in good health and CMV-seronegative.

CDR3 amino acids: CASSHRTSISNEQFF. The CDR3 DNA sequence: TGTGCCAGCAGCCATAGGACTAGTATAAGTAATGAGCAGTTCTTC. The chain joins TRBV7-9 to TRBJ2-1, with TRBD2 identical over 7 bases. CDR1 and CDR2 (germline): SEHNR, FQNEAQ (reference sequence). The J segment lost 7 bases and the V segment lost 5 bases, leaving 11 bases of the junction unmatched. The CDR3 totals 15 residues.

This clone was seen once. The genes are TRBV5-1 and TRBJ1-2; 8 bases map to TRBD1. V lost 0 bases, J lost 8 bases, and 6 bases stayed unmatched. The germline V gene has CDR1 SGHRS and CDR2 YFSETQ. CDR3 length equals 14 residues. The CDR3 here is CASSLEGRGRGYTF. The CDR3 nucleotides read TGCGCCAGCAGCTTGGAGGGCAGGGGGCGCGGCTACACCTTC.

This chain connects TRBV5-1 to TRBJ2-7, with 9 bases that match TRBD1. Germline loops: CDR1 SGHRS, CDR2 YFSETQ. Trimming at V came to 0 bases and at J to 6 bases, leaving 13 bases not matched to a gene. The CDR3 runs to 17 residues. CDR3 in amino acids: CASSLGGQGVPRGEQYF. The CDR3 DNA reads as TGCGCCAGCAGCTTGGGGGGACAGGGCGTCCCAAGAGGCGAGCAGTACTTC.

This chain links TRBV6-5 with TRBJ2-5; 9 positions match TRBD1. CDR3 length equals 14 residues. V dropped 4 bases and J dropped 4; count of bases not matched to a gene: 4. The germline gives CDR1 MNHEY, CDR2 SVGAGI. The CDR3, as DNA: TGTGCCAGCAGTTCTACAGGGGGCGGAGAGACCCAGTACTTC. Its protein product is CASSSTGGGETQYF.

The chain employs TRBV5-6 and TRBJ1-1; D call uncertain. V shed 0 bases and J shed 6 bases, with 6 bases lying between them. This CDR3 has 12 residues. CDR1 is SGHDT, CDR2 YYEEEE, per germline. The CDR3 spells CASSLVSAEAFF. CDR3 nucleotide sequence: TGTGCCAGCAGCTTGGTTTCGGCTGAAGCTTTCTTT. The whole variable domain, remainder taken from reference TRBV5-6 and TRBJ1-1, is DAGVTQSPTHLIKTRGQQVTLRCSPKSGHDTVSWYQQALGQGPQFIFQYYEEEERQRGNFPDRFSGHQFPNYSSELNVNALLLGDSALYLCASSLVSAEAFFGQGTRLTVV.

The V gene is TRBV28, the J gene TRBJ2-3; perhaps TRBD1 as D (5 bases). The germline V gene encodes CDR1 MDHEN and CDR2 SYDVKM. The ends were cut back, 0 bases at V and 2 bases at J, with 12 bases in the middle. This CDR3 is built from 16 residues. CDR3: CASSLWDTDPTDTQYF. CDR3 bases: TGTGCCAGCAGTTTATGGGACACCGACCCCACAGATACGCAGTATTTT.

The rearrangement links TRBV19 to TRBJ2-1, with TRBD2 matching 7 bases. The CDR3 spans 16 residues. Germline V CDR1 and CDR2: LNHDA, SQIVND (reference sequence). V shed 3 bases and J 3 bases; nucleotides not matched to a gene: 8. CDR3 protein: CASSIGWSGDYNEQFF. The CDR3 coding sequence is TGTGCCAGTAGTATCGGGTGGAGCGGGGACTACAATGAGCAGTTCTTC.

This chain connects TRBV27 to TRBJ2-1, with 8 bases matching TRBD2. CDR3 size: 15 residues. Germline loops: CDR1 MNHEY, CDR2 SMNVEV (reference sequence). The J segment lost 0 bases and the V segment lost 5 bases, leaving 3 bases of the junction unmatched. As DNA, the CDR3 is TGTGCCAGCAGTGACGGGACTAGCTCCTACAATGAGCAGTTCTTC. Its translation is CASSDGTSSYNEQFF.

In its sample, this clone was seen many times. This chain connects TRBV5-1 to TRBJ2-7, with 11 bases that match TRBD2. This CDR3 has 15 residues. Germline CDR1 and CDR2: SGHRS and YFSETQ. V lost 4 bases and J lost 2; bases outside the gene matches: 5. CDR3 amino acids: CASSGLTSGAYEQYF. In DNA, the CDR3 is TGCGCCAGCAGCGGCCTGACTAGCGGGGCCTACGAGCAGTACTTC.

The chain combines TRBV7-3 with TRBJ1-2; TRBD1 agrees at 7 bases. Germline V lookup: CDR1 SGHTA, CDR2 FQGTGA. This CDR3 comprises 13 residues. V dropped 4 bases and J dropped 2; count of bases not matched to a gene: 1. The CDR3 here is CASSSQGNYGYTF. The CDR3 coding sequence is TGTGCCAGCAGCTCACAGGGGAACTATGGCTACACCTTC.

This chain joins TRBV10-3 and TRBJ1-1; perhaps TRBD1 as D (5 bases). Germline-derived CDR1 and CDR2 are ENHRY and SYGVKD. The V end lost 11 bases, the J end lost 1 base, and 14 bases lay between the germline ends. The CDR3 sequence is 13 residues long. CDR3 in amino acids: CASGGSANTEAFF. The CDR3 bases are TGTGCCTCGGGGGGGTCGGCGAACACTGAAGCTTTCTTT.

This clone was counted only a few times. The CDR3 region is CASHTNAGDEQYF. CDR3 bases: TGTGCCAGCCACACTAACGCAGGGGACGAGCAGTACTTC. The chain uses TRBV6-6 and TRBJ2-7; D perhaps matches TRBD1 (6 bases). V lost 8 bases and J 5 bases, leaving 16 bases between the germline ends. CDR3 length equals 13 residues. Looked up from germline, CDR1 is MNHNY and CDR2 is SVGAGI (reference sequence).

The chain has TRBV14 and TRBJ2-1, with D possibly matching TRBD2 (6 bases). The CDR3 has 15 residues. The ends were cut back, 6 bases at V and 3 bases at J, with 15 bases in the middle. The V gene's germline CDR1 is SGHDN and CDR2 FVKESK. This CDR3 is CASSLSGANYNEQFF. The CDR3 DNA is TGTGCCAGCAGTCTTAGCGGAGCGAACTACAATGAGCAGTTCTTC.

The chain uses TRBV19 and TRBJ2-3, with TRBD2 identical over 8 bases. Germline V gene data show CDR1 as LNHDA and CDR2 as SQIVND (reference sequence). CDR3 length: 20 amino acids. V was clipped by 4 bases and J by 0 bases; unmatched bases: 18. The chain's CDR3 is CASSTSSYLAGEGSTDTQYF. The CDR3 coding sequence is TGTGCCAGTAGTACTAGCTCCTATCTAGCGGGCGAGGGAAGCACAGATACGCAGTATTTT. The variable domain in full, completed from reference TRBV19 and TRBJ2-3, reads DGGITQSPKYLFRKEGQNVTLSCEQNLNHDAMYWYRQDPGQGLRLIYYSQIVNDFQKGDIAEGYSVSREKKESFPLTVTSAQKNPTAFYLCASSTSSYLAGEGSTDTQYFGPGTRLTVL.

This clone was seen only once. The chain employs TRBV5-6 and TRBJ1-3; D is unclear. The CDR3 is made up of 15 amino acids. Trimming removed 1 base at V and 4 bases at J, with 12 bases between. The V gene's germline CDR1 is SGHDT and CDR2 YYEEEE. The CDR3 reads CASSLYWEAGNTIYF. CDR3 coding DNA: TGTGCCAGCAGCTTGTATTGGGAGGCAGGAAACACCATATATTTT.

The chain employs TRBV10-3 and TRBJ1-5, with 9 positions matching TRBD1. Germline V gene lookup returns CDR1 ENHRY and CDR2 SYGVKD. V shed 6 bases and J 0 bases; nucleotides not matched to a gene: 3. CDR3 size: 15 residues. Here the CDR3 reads CAISGTGFSNQPQHF. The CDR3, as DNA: TGTGCCATCAGCGGGACAGGGTTTAGCAATCAGCCCCAGCATTTT.

This CDR3 reads CAWKIAGRSYNEQFF. As DNA, the CDR3 is TGTGCCTGGAAAATAGCGGGGCGCTCCTACAATGAGCAGTTCTTC. V gene TRBV30 combines with J gene TRBJ2-1; 8 bases map to TRBD2. Trimming removed 4 bases from V and 0 bases from J; junction bases left unmatched: 5. Germline V gene lookup returns CDR1 GTSNPN and CDR2 SVGIG (reference sequence). The CDR3 is 15 residues long.

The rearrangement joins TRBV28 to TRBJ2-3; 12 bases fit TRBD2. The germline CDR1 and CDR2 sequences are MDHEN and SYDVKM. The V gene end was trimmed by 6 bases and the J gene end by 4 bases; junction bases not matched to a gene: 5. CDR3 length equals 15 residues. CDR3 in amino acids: CASRSLAGGPDTQYF. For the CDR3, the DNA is TGTGCCAGCAGATCTCTAGCGGGAGGGCCAGATACGCAGTATTTT.

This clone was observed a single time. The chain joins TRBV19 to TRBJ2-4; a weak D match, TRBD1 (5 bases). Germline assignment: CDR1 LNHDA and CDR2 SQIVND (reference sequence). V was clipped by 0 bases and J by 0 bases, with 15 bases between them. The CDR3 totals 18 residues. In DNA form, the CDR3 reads TGTGCCAGTAGTATAGATGCCATAGACAGCCTAGCCAAAAACATTCAGTACTTC. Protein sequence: CASSIDAIDSLAKNIQYF.

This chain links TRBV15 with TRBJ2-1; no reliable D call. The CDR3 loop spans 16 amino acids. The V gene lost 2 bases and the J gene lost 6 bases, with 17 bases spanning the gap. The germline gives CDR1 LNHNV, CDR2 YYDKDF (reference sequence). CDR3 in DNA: TGTGCCACCAGCAGACCCTCCCGCGGCGGTCTCAATGAGCAGTTCTTC. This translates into CATSRPSRGGLNEQFF.

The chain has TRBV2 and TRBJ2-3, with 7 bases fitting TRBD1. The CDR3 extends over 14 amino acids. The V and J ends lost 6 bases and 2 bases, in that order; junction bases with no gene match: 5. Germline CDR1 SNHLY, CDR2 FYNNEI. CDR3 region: CASSVQGITDTQYF. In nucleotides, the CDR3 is TGTGCCAGCAGCGTACAGGGGATCACAGATACGCAGTATTTT.

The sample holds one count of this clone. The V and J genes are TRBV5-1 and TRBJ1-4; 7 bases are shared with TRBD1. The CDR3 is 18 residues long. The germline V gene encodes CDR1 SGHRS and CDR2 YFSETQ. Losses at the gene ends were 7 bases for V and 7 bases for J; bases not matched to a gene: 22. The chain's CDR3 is CASGRGDNRGMIGEKLFF. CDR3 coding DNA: TGCGCCAGCGGTAGAGGAGATAACAGGGGAATGATCGGTGAAAAACTGTTTTTT.

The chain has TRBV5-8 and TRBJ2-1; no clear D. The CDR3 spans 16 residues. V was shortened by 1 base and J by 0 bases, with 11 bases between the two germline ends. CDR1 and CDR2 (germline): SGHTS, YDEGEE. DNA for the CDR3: TGTGCCAGCAGCTTGTACGCGAAGAGCTCCTACAATGAGCAGTTCTTC. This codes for CASSLYAKSSYNEQFF.